This TCR beta chain stems from a study of cytomegalovirus exposure and HLA in healthy donors. On this clone: Its target is unknown.

A multiplex PCR was run with 60 Vbeta primers and 13 Jbeta primers. Profiled with immunoSEQ multiplex PCR; TCRdb holds only in-frame clones, not every one. The sample holds 35,000 to 45,000 clones. Findings and caveats of the study: HLA alleles showed associations with some 17,000 TCR beta sequences in a later analysis, at a 0.05 false discovery rate.

Germline V lookup: CDR1 MGHRA, CDR2 YSYEKL. This CDR3 is 15 amino acids long. The junction had 9 bases not matched to a gene; V was cut back by 5 bases and J by 8 bases. The clonotype originates from a man between 25 and 39 years old in good health and CMV-seronegative. Sequencing input: PBMCs. The chain is built from TRBV4-1 and TRBJ1-6; 7 nucleotides agree with TRBD1. The CDR3 loop reads CASSERQGMDSPLHF. The CDR3 bases are TGCGCCAGCAGCGAGCGACAGGGTATGGATTCACCCCTCCACTTT.